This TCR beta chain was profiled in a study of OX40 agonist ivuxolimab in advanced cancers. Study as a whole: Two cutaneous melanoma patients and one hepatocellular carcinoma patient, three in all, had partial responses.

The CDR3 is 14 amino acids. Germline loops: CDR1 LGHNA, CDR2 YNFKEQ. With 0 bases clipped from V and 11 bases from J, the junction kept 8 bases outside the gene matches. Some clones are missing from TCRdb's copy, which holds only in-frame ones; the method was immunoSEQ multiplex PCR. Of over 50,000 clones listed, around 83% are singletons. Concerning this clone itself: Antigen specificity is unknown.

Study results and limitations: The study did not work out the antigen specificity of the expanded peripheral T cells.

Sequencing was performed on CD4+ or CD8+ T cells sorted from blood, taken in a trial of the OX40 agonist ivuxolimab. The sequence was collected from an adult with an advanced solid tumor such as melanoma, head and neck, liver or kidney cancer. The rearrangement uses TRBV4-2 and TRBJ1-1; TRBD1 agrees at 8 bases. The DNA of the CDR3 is TGTGCCAGCAGCCAAGACCGGACAGGGCAGTCCGCTTTCTTT. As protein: CASSQDRTGQSAFF.